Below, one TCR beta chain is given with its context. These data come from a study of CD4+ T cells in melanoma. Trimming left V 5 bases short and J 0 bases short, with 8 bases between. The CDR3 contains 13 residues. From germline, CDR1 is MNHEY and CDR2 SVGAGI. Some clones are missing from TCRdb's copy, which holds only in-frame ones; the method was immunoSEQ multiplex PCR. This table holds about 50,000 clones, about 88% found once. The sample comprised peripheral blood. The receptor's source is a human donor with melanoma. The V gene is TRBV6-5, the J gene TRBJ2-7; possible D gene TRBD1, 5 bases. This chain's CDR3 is CASSKDTSYEQYF. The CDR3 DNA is TGTGCCAGCAGTAAGGACACCTCCTACGAGCAGTACTTC.